This T cell receptor (beta chain) was sequenced in a study of a mutant IDH1 vaccine in newly diagnosed glioma. The overall study: There were eight vaccinations for patients, given in weeks 1, 3, 5, 7, 11, 15, 19 and 23. There were about 60% males and about 38% females among treated patients, whose mean age was roughly 40 years. The earlier regimen, radiotherapy, temozolomide, or both, was most often both. Broader study findings: Immune responses induced by vaccination arose in 90% to 95% of the patients.

About this clone: What it binds is not known.

Method: immunoSEQ multiplex PCR; TCRdb's copy keeps in-frame clones and lacks some. The sample includes roughly 50,000 clones, around 80% of them seen just once. The V gene's germline CDR1 is SGHNT and CDR2 YYREEE (reference sequence). V was clipped by 5 bases and J by 8 bases; unmatched bases: 12. CDR3 size: 15 residues. Described time point: week 5, during vaccination. Topical imiquimod accompanied each vaccine dose, which consisted of 300 ug of mutant IDH1 20-mer peptide. The chain joins TRBV5-4 to TRBJ1-2; 10 positions agree with TRBD1. The clonotype originates from a middle-aged woman with glioma. The sequenced sample was PBMCs, obtained from a glioma patient whose treatment included an IDH1 peptide vaccine. CDR3 sequence: CASRLWTGGKRGYTF. The CDR3 region has the DNA TGTGCCAGCAGATTGTGGACAGGGGGTAAAAGGGGCTACACCTTC.